The 21 T cell receptor beta chains below were found in one sample sequenced in a study of shared clonotypes between healthy human individuals. Here immunoSEQ multiplex PCR was the method, and the copy in TCRdb shows in-frame clones only, minus some. The sample shows around 1.6 million clones, around 98% of them seen only once. The sample comprised naive CD4+ T cells sorted from blood. Documented subset: CD45RA+ positively selected. These receptors all stem from a man aged 25-45 years in good health.

The rearrangement joins TRBV11-2 to TRBJ2-7; D is perhaps TRBD1 (6 bases). Trimming stripped 0 bases from V and 7 bases from J, with 13 bases between. This CDR3 contains 14 residues. Germline V gene sequence: CDR1 SGHAT, CDR2 FQNNGV. The CDR3, as DNA: TGTGCCAGCAGCTTAGATTGGGGGCCAGGGGAGCAGTACTTC. Amino acids: CASSLDWGPGEQYF. Full variable domain (remainder filled in from reference TRBV11-2 and TRBJ2-7): EAGVAQSPRYKIIEKRQSVAFWCNPISGHATLYWYQQILGQGPKLLIQFQNNGVVDDSQLPKDRFSAERLKGVDSTLKIQPAKLEDSAVYLCASSLDWGPGEQYFGPGTRLTVT.

The V gene is TRBV5-4, the J gene TRBJ2-6; D is unclear. The germline gives CDR1 SGHNT, CDR2 YYREEE (reference sequence). The length of the CDR3 is 15 residues. Trimming stripped 0 bases from V and 0 bases from J, with 4 bases between. The CDR3 reads CASSLAASGANVLTF. For the CDR3, the DNA is TGTGCCAGCAGCTTGGCGGCCTCTGGGGCCAACGTCCTGACTTTC.

The chain carries TRBV9 and TRBJ2-1; 8 nucleotides align to TRBD2. The CDR3 length is 15 residues. V lost 5 bases, J lost 5 bases, and 9 bases stayed unmatched. Germline V gives CDR1 SGDLS, CDR2 YYNGEE. This CDR3 is CASSKGLVLNNEQFF. In DNA form, the CDR3 reads TGTGCCAGCAGTAAGGGACTAGTTTTGAACAATGAGCAGTTCTTC.

The rearrangement joins TRBV5-1 to TRBJ2-1; 14 nucleotides line up with TRBD2. Trimming cost V 4 bases and J 8 bases; bases outside gene matches: 5. This CDR3 has 15 residues. CDR1 and CDR2 from the germline V gene are SGHRS and YFSETQ. The DNA of the CDR3 is TGCGCCAGCAGCGGGACTAGCGGGAGTCAGGATGAGCAGTTCTTC. This codes for CASSGTSGSQDEQFF.

The chain has TRBV18 and TRBJ2-1; 13 bases match TRBD2. Germline CDR1 KGHSH, CDR2 LQKENI. V was clipped by 2 bases and J by 7 bases; unmatched bases: 8. This CDR3 region has 17 residues. The CDR3 is CASSPRTSGSPRNEQFF. DNA of the CDR3: TGTGCCAGCTCACCAAGGACTAGCGGGAGCCCCCGGAATGAGCAGTTCTTC.

J is TRBJ2-2 and V is TRBV2, with 7 bases lining up with TRBD2. V was pared by 6 bases and J by 3 bases, with 4 bases of the junction left unmatched. CDR3 length: 14 residues. Germline loops: CDR1 SNHLY, CDR2 FYNNEI. DNA for the CDR3: TGTGCCAGCAGAAGCGGGACCGACACCGGGGAGCTGTTTTTT. It translates to CASRSGTDTGELFF.

The V and J genes are TRBV18 and TRBJ2-1; 10 bases are a match to TRBD2. Trimming cost V 2 bases and J 7 bases; bases outside gene matches: 5. Germline loops: CDR1 KGHSH, CDR2 LQKENI. The CDR3 spans 15 residues. The CDR3 protein is CASSPLSGRGNEQFF. CDR3 in DNA: TGTGCCAGCTCACCATTGAGCGGGAGGGGGAATGAGCAGTTCTTC.

The chain links TRBV4-3 to TRBJ2-2; 9 bases fit TRBD1. Germline trimming cut 0 bases from V and 4 bases from J; bases unmatched to any gene: 3. The CDR3 has 16 amino acids. Germline lookup yields CDR1 LGHNA and CDR2 YSLEER. CDR3 in amino acids: CASSQEGTGITGELFF. The CDR3 coding sequence is TGCGCCAGCAGCCAAGAGGGGACAGGGATCACCGGGGAGCTGTTTTTT.

This chain joins TRBV4-1 and TRBJ1-5, with 10 positions matching TRBD1. Losses at the gene ends were 2 bases for V and 5 bases for J; bases not matched to a gene: 9. The germline V gene has CDR1 MGHRA and CDR2 YSYEKL. This CDR3 is 17 amino acids long. The CDR3 sequence is CASSQSSVGTGDQPQHF. CDR3 bases: TGCGCCAGCAGCCAAAGTTCAGTCGGGACAGGGGATCAGCCCCAGCATTTT.

The rearrangement uses TRBV6-6 and TRBJ1-2, with D perhaps matching TRBD1 (6 bases). V was shortened by 5 bases and J by 6 bases, with 16 bases between the two germline ends. This CDR3 is 14 amino acids long. Germline V CDR1 and CDR2: MNHNY, SVGAGI (reference sequence). In nucleotides, the CDR3 is TGTGCCAGCAGTCTTGACAGGTCTCTTCATGGCTACACCTTC. Amino acids: CASSLDRSLHGYTF.

The genes are TRBV18 and TRBJ2-7; maybe TRBD1 (6 bases). Germline CDR1 and CDR2: KGHSH and LQKENI. Trimming pared 3 bases from V and 5 bases from J, leaving 20 bases between. The CDR3 contains 16 residues. Here the CDR3 reads CASSPFAGAGGDEQYF. In nucleotides, the CDR3 is TGTGCCAGCTCACCGTTCGCAGGGGCCGGAGGCGACGAGCAGTACTTC.

The CDR3, as DNA: TGTGCCAGCTCACCTATCACCGGGTCCGTCCCCCTGGAGCAGTACTTC. As protein: CASSPITGSVPLEQYF. This chain uses TRBV18 with TRBJ2-7; no definite D call. This CDR3 has 16 amino acids. The V gene lost 3 bases and the J gene lost 7 bases, with 22 bases spanning the gap. CDR1 KGHSH and CDR2 LQKENI come from the germline V gene.

Only one count was recorded for this clone. The rearrangement joins TRBV5-5 to TRBJ2-7; D is perhaps TRBD1 (5 bases). Germline loops: CDR1 SGHKS, CDR2 YYEKEE (reference sequence). The CDR3 has 15 residues. V lost 4 bases and J 5 bases, leaving 19 bases between the germline ends. The CDR3 bases are TGTGCCAGCAGCCCCCCATGGCAGGGCCGACACGAGCAGTACTTC. Translation gives CASSPPWQGRHEQYF.

The chain joins TRBV2 to TRBJ1-2, with TRBD1 as a possible D gene (5 bases). V gave up 0 bases and J gave up 4 bases, with 12 bases separating them. Per germline, CDR1 SNHLY and CDR2 FYNNEI. The CDR3 consists of 15 residues. CDR3 bases: TGTGCCAGCAGTGAAGCTGGCAGGGCGGGCTATGGCTACACCTTC. Translated: CASSEAGRAGYGYTF.

The rearrangement joins TRBV5-1 to TRBJ2-1, with 10 bases that match TRBD2. The ends lost 3 bases at V and 0 bases at J; junction bases unmatched: 15. This CDR3 region has 20 residues. Germline CDR1 SGHRS, CDR2 YFSETQ. DNA for the CDR3: TGCGCCAGCAGCTACACAATACGTAGCGGGAGGACCTCCTCCTACAATGAGCAGTTCTTC. Protein sequence: CASSYTIRSGRTSSYNEQFF.

The gene calls are TRBV2 and TRBJ1-3; D ambiguous. Germline V gene sequence: CDR1 SNHLY, CDR2 FYNNEI. Trimming removed 6 bases from V and 0 bases from J, with 15 bases in between. The CDR3 has 16 amino acids. CDR3 protein: CASSKRHGTSGNTIYF. For the CDR3, the DNA is TGTGCCAGCAGCAAAAGACACGGCACCTCTGGAAACACCATATATTTT. The variable domain in full, with the rest retrieved from reference TRBV2 and TRBJ1-3, is EPEVTQTPSHQVTQMGQEVILRCVPISNHLYFYWYRQILGQKVEFLVSFYNNEISEKSEIFDDQFSVERPDGSNFTLKIRSTKLEDSAMYFCASSKRHGTSGNTIYFGEGSWLTVV.

This rearrangement joins TRBV7-3 to TRBJ2-7; weak D call: TRBD2 (5 bases). CDR1 is SGHTA, CDR2 FQGTGA, per germline. The CDR3 loop spans 15 amino acids. V was cut by 4 bases and J by 4 bases, with 17 bases left in between. CDR3 protein: CASSSRAVPGYEQYF. CDR3 coding DNA: TGTGCCAGCAGCTCAAGGGCGGTCCCGGGGTACGAGCAGTACTTC.

The chain links TRBV29-1 to TRBJ2-3; 7 bases are a match to TRBD2. J was trimmed by 0 bases and V by 4 bases; bases with no gene match: 4. Per germline, CDR1 SQVTM and CDR2 ANQGSEA. The CDR3 has 14 residues. DNA of the CDR3: TGCAGCGTTGTCGGAGCGGGGAGCACAGATACGCAGTATTTT. It is translated as CSVVGAGSTDTQYF.

This chain uses TRBV29-1 with TRBJ2-3; TRBD2 matches 7 bases. The CDR3 runs to 12 residues. J lost 4 bases, V lost 8 bases, and 6 bases had no gene match. The germline gives CDR1 SQVTM, CDR2 ANQGSEA. CDR3 loop: CSTGRGADTQYF. CDR3 DNA sequence: TGCAGCACTGGGAGGGGCGCAGATACGCAGTATTTT.

The J gene is TRBJ2-5, the V gene TRBV5-4; 7 nucleotides agree with TRBD2. The V gene end was trimmed by 4 bases and the J gene end by 6 bases; junction bases not matched to a gene: 15. The germline V gene has CDR1 SGHNT and CDR2 YYREEE (reference sequence). CDR3 length equals 16 residues. The CDR3 spells CASSPGGAGVGKTQYF. The DNA for the CDR3 is TGTGCCAGCAGCCCTGGAGGGGCGGGAGTCGGGAAGACCCAGTACTTC. The variable domain in full, completed from reference TRBV5-4 and TRBJ2-5, reads ETGVTQSPTHLIKTRGQQVTLRCSSQSGHNTVSWYQQALGQGPQFIFQYYREEENGRGNFPPRFSGLQFPNYSSELNVNALELDDSALYLCASSPGGAGVGKTQYFGPGTRLLVL.

The chain uses TRBV27 and TRBJ2-1; 7 bases align to TRBD2. This CDR3 has 18 residues. Germline-derived CDR1 and CDR2 are MNHEY and SMNVEV (reference sequence). The ends lost 0 bases at V and 8 bases at J; junction bases unmatched: 16. The CDR3 region has the DNA TGTGCCAGCAGTTTATCGCCCTTTTTCGCGGGGAGGGTAGATGAGCAGTTCTTC. Translation gives CASSLSPFFAGRVDEQFF.